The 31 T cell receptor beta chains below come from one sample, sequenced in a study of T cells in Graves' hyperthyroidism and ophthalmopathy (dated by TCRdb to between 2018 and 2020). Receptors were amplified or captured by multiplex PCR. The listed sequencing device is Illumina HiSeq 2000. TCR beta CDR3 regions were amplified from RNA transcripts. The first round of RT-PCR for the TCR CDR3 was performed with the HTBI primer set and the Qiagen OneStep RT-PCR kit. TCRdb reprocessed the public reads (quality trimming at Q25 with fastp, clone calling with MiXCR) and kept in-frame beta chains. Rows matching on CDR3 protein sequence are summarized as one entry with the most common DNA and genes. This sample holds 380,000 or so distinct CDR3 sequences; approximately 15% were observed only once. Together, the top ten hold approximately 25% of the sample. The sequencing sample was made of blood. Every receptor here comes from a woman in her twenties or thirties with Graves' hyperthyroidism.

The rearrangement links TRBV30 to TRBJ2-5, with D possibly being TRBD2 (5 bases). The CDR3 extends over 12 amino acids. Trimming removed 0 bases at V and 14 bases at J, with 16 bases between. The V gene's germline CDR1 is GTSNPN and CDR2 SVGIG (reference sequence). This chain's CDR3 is CAWSVPPGLRYF. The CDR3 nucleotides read TGTGCCTGGAGTGTACCCCCCGGACTGCGCTACTTC. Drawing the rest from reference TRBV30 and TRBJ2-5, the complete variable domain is SQTIHQWPATLVQPVGSPLSLECTVEGTSNPNLYWYRQAAGRGLQLLFYSVGIGQISSEVPQNLSASRPQDRQFILSSKKLLLSDSGFYLCAWSVPPGLRYFGPGTRLLVL.

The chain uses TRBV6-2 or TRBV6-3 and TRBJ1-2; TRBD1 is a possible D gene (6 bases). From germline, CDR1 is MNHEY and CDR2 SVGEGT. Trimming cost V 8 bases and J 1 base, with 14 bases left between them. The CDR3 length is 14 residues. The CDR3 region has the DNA TGTGCCAGCGGCAGAACGGACAGTAACTATGGCTACACCTTC. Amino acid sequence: CASGRTDSNYGYTF.

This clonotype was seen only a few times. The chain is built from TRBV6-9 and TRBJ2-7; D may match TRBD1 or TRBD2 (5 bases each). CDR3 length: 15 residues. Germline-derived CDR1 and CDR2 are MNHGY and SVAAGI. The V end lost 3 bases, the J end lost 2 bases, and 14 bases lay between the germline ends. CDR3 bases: TGTGCCAGCAGTTACTCGAATAGGGGAGCCTACGAGCAGTACTTC. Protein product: CASSYSNRGAYEQYF.

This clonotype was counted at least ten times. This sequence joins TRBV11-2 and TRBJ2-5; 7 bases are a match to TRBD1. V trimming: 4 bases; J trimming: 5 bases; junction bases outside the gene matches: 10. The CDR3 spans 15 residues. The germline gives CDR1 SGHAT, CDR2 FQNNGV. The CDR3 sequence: CASSSRQGKEETQYF. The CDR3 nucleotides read TGTGCCAGCAGCTCGCGACAGGGCAAGGAGGAGACCCAGTACTTC.

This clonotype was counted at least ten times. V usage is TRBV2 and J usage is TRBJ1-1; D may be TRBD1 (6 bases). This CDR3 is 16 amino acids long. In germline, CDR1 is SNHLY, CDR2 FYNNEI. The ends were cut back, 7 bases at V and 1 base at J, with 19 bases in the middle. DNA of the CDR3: TGTGCCAGCACCGAGGGGGAATTAGGCAAGAACACTGAAGCTTTCTTT. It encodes CASTEGELGKNTEAFF.

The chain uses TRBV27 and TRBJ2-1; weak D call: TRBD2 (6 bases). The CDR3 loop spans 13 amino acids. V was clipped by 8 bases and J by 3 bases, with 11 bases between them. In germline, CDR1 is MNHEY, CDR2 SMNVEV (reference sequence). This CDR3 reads CASSGTYYNEQFF. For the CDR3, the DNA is TGTGCCAGCTCCGGGACTTACTACAATGAGCAGTTCTTC.

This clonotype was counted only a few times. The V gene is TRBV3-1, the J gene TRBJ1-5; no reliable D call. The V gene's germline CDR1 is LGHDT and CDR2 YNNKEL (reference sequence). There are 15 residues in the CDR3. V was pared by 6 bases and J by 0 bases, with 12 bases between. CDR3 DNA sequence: TGTGCCAGCAGTTTCACAGTTGATAGCAATCAGCCCCAGCATTTT. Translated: CASSFTVDSNQPQHF.

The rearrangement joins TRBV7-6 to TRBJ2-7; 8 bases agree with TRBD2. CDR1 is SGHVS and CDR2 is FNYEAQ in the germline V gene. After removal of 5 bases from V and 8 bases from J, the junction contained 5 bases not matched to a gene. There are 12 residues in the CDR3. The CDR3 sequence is CASSPGGGQQYF. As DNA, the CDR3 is TGTGCCAGCAGCCCCGGGGGGGGCCAGCAGTACTTC. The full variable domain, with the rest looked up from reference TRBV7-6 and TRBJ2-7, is GAGVSQSPRYKVTKRGQDVALRCDPISGHVSLYWYRQALGQGPEFLTYFNYEAQQDKSGLPNDRFSAERPEGSISTLTIQRTEQRDSAMYRCASSPGGGQQYFGPGTRLTVT.

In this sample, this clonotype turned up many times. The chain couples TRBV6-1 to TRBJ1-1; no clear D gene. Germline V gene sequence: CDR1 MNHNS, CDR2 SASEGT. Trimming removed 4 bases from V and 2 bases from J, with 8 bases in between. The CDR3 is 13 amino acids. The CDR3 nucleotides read TGTGCCAGCAGTGCGGGGAGAAACACTGAAGCTTTCTTT. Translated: CASSAGRNTEAFF.

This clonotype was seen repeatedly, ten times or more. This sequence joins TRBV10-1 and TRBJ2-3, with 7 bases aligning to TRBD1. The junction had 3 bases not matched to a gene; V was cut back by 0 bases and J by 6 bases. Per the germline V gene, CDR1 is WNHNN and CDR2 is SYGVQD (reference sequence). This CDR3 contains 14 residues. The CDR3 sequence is CASSESGDSDTQYF. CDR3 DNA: TGCGCCAGCAGTGAGTCGGGGGACAGTGATACGCAGTATTTT.

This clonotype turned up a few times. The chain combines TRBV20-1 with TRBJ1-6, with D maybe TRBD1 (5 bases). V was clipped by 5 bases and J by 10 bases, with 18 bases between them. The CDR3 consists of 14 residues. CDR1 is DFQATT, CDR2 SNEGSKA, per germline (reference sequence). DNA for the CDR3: TGCAGTGCTCATACGTGGGGCGTAGAGTCACCCCTCCACTTT. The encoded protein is CSAHTWGVESPLHF.

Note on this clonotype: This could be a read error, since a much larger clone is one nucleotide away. CDR3 loop: CASSHSSYNEQFF. The CDR3 DNA reads as TGTGCCAGCAGCCACAGCTCCTACAATGAGCAGTTCTTC. This chain uses TRBV3-1 with TRBJ2-1; D not certain. The CDR3 contains 13 residues. The germline V gene has CDR1 LGHDT and CDR2 YNNKEL (reference sequence). V was clipped by 3 bases and J by 0 bases, with 3 bases between them.

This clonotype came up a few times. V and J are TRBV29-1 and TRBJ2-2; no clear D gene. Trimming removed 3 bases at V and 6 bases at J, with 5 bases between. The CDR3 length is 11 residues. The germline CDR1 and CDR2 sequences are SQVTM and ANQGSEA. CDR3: CSVDEAGELFF. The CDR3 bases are TGCAGCGTTGATGAGGCCGGGGAGCTGTTTTTT.

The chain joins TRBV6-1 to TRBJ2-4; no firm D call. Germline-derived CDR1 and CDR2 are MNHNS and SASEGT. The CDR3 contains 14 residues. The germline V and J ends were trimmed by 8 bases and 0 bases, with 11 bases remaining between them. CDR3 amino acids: CASQKELAKNIQYF. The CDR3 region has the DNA TGTGCCAGCCAAAAGGAGCTAGCCAAAAACATTCAGTACTTC.

CDR3 residues: CSAGQGANTGELFF. The CDR3 DNA reads TGCAGTGCCGGACAGGGGGCAAACACCGGGGAGCTGTTTTTT. The rearrangement joins TRBV20-1 to TRBJ2-2, with 11 bases identical to TRBD1. The CDR3 length is 14 residues. The J segment lost 2 bases and the V segment lost 6 bases, leaving 2 bases of the junction unmatched. Germline CDR1 is DFQATT and CDR2 is SNEGSKA (reference sequence).

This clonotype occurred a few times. This CDR3 reads CSAERDNEQFF. CDR3 nucleotide sequence: TGCAGTGCCGAGAGAGACAATGAGCAGTTCTTC. The V and J genes are TRBV20-1 and TRBJ2-1; D gene ambiguous. V was trimmed by 6 bases and J by 5 bases, leaving 8 bases between them. Germline CDR1 DFQATT, CDR2 SNEGSKA (reference sequence). The CDR3 has 11 residues.

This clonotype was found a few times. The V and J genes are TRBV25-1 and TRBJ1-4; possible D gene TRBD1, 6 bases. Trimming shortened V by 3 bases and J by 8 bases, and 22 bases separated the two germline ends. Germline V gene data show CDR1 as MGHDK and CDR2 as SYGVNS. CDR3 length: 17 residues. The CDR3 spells CASSDTVPQGLREKLFF. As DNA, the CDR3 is TGTGCCAGCAGTGACACGGTCCCCCAGGGGCTTCGGGAAAAACTGTTTTTT.

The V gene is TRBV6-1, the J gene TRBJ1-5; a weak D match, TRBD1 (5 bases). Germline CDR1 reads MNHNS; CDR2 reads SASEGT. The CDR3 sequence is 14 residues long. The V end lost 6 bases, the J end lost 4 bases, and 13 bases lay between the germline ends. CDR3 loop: CASSETGENQPQHF. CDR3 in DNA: TGTGCCAGCAGCGAAACAGGAGAGAATCAGCCCCAGCATTTT.

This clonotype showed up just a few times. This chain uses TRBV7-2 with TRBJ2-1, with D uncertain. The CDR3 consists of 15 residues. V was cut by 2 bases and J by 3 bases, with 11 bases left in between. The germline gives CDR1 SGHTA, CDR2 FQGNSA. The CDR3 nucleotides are TGTGCCAGCAGCTTATATTGGCGGAACTACAATGAGCAGTTCTTC. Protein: CASSLYWRNYNEQFF.

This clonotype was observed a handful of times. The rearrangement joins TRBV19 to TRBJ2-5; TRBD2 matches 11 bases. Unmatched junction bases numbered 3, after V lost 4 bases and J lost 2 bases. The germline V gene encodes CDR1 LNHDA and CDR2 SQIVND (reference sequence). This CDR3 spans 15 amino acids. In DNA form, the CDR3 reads TGTGCCAGTAGTAACATAGCGGGAGGGCAAGAGACCCAGTACTTC. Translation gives CASSNIAGGQETQYF.

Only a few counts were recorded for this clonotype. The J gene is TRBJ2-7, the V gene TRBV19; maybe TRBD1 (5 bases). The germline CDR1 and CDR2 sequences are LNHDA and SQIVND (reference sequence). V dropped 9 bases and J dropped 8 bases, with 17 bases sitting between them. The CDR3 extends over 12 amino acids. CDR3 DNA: TGTGCCAGCCGGACACCAGGTCACCAGCAGTACTTC. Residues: CASRTPGHQQYF.

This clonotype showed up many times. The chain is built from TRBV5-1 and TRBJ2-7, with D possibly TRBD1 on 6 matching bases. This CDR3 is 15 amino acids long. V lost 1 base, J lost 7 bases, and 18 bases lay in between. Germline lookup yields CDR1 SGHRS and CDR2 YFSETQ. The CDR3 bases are TGCGCCAGCAGCTTGACAGGGAATTTCCCTCGGGAGCAGTACTTC. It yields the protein CASSLTGNFPREQYF.

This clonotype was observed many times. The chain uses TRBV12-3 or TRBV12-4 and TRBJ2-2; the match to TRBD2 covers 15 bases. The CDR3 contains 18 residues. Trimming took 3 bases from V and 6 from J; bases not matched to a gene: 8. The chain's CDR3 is CASSFWTSGRAFAGELFF. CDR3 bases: TGTGCCAGCAGTTTCTGGACTAGCGGGAGGGCCTTCGCCGGGGAGCTGTTTTTT.

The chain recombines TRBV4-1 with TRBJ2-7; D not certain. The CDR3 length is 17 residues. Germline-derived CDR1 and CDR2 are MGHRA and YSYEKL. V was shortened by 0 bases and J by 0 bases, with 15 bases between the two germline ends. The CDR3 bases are TGCGCCAGCAGCCAAGACAGAAGAACTTTACCCTCCTACGAGCAGTACTTC. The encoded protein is CASSQDRRTLPSYEQYF.

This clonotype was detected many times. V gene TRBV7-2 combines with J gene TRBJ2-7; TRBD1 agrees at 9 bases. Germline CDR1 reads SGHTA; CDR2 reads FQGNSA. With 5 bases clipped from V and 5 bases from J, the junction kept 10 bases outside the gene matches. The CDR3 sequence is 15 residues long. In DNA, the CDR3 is TGTGCCAGCAGCCAAGACCGGGACAGGGTCAACGAGCAGTACTTC. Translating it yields CASSQDRDRVNEQYF. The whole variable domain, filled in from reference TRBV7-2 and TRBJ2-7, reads GAGVSQSPSNKVTEKGKDVELRCDPISGHTALYWYRQSLGQGLEFLIYFQGNSAPDKSGLPSDRFSAERTGGSVSTLTIQRTQQEDSAVYLCASSQDRDRVNEQYFGPGTRLTVT.

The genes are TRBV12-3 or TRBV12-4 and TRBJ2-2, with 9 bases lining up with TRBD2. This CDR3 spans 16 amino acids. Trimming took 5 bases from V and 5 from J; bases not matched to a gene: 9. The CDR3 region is CASSPRAGGFTGELFF. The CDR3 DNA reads TGTGCCAGCAGTCCCAGAGCGGGAGGATTTACCGGGGAGCTGTTTTTT.

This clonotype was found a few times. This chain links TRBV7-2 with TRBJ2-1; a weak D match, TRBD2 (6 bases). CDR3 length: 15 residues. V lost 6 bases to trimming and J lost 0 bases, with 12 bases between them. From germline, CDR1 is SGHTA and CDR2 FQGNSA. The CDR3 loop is CASSLASRSYNEQFF. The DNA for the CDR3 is TGTGCCAGCAGTCTAGCGTCTCGCTCCTACAATGAGCAGTTCTTC.

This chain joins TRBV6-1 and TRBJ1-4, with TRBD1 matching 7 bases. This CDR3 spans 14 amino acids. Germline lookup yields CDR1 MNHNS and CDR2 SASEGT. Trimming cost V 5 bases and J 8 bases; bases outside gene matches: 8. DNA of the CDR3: TGTGCCAGCAGTAAGGGAGGGGGCGAAGAAAAACTGTTTTTT. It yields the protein CASSKGGGEEKLFF.

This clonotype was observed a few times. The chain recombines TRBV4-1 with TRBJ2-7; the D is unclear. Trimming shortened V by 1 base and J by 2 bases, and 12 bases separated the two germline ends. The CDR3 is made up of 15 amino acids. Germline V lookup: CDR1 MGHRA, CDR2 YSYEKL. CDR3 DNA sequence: TGCGCCAGCAGCCAAGGTCTTGGCGGACCCTACGAGCAGTACTTC. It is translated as CASSQGLGGPYEQYF.

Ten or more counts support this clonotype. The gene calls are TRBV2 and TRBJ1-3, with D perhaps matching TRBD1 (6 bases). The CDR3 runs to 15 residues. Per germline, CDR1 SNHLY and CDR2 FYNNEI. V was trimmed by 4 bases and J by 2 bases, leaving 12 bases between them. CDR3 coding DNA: TGTGCCAGCAGTGTAGTCAAGGGGGCTGGAAACACCATATATTTT. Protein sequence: CASSVVKGAGNTIYF.

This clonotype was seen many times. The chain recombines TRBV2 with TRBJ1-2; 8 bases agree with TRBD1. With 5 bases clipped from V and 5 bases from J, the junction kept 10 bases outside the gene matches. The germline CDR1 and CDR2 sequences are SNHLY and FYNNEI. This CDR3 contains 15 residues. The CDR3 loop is CASSPGRGRGYGYTF. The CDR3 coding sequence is TGTGCCAGCAGTCCAGGCAGGGGGCGAGGGTATGGCTACACCTTC.